A selection of T cell receptor beta chains follows, all from one sample in a study of T cells in Graves' hyperthyroidism and ophthalmopathy. TCRdb re-analysed the multiplex PCR reads in MiXCR, keeping a single row per CDR3 protein. The sample has about 420,000 distinct CDR3 sequences, 12% to 15% seen once. Sequencing was carried out using blood. The receptors come from a young woman with Graves' hyperthyroidism. The CDR3 runs from the conserved cysteine through the conserved F or W. A D gene is named only where the DNA matches it firmly. Only some rows state a clone size, as once, few, many or a class for expanded clones.

TRBJ2-7	TRBD2	TRBV4-3	few	CASSQVYGLAGEWVHEQYF	TGCGCCAGCAGCCAAGTTTACGGACTAGCGGGAGAATGGGTCCACGAGCAGTACTTC
TRBJ1-1	.	TRBV10-3	many	CAHTGGMNTEAFF	TGTGCCCACACTGGGGGGATGAACACTGAAGCTTTCTTT
TRBJ2-4	.	TRBV6-1	many	CASTRGGQASKNIQYF	TGTGCCAGCACCCGAGGGGGGCAGGCCTCCAAAAACATTCAGTACTTC
TRBJ1-1	TRBD1	TRBV19	.	CASSIAGGANTEAFF	TGTGCCAGTAGTATAGCAGGGGGTGCGAACACTGAAGCTTTCTTT
TRBJ2-7	TRBD1	TRBV12-3/TRBV12-4	many	CASSSLRTGHHEQYF	TGTGCCAGCAGTTCACTCCGGACAGGCCACCACGAGCAGTACTTC
TRBJ2-1	.	TRBV6-2/TRBV6-3	many	CASSYTQIYNEQFF	TGTGCCAGCAGTTACACTCAAATATACAATGAGCAGTTCTTC
TRBJ2-1	.	TRBV2	many	CASSEVDSGEQFF	TGTGCCAGCAGTGAAGTAGACAGTGGTGAGCAGTTCTTC
TRBJ2-7	TRBD2	TRBV13	many	CASRLAYSGRADEQYF	TGTGCCAGCAGGCTGGCCTATAGCGGGAGGGCGGACGAGCAGTACTTC
TRBJ1-1	.	TRBV7-3	.	CASSSIKGGLKGGMNTEAFF	TGTGCCAGCAGCTCAATTAAGGGGGGACTAAAAGGGGGGATGAACACTGAAGCTTTCTTT
TRBJ2-3	TRBD2	TRBV6-1	few	CASSVSVWLAERTDTQYF	TGTGCCAGCAGTGTATCAGTCTGGCTAGCGGAACGCACAGATACGCAGTATTTT
TRBJ2-5	TRBD2	TRBV28	.	CASSLFGLAGPQETQYF	TGTGCCAGCAGTTTATTCGGCCTAGCGGGCCCACAAGAGACCCAGTACTTC
TRBJ2-7	.	TRBV7-8	many	CASTLRQGPYEQYF	TGTGCCAGCACCCTGCGGCAGGGGCCCTACGAGCAGTACTTC
TRBJ2-5	TRBD2	TRBV7-9	.	CASSPPGTSGGRETQYF	TGTGCCAGCAGCCCGCCGGGGACCTCGGGAGGAAGAGAGACCCAGTACTTC
TRBJ2-5	.	TRBV7-9	.	CASSYPGGGGETQYF	TGTGCCAGCAGCTATCCTGGCGGAGGGGGAGAGACCCAGTACTTC
TRBJ1-1	.	TRBV12-3/TRBV12-4	many	CASRNAGVVRNTEAFF	TGTGCCAGCAGGAACGCGGGGGTTGTAAGGAACACTGAAGCTTTCTTT
TRBJ2-1	.	TRBV20-1	.	CSARETPDWYYNEQFF	TGCAGTGCTAGAGAGACGCCGGATTGGTACTACAATGAGCAGTTCTTC
TRBJ1-2	TRBD1	TRBV6-5	many	CASSYGSQGGGYTF	TGTGCCAGCAGTTACGGGTCACAGGGGGGTGGCTACACCTTC
TRBJ2-7	TRBD1	TRBV7-6	.	CASSPKGQGTYEQYF	TGTGCCAGCAGCCCAAAAGGACAGGGAACCTACGAGCAGTACTTC
TRBJ2-1	.	TRBV14	many	CASSQARLRNEQFF	TGTGCCAGCAGCCAAGCTCGGCTTAGGAATGAGCAGTTCTTC
TRBJ1-5	.	TRBV11-2	.	CASSLDRGANQPQHF	TGTGCCAGCAGCTTAGATCGGGGGGCCAATCAGCCCCAGCATTTT
TRBJ1-6	.	TRBV25-1	.	CASSEGSSPLHF	TGTGCCAGCAGCGAAGGGTCCTCACCCCTCCACTTT
TRBJ2-1	TRBD2	TRBV12-3/TRBV12-4	many	CASILAGGYNEQFF	TGTGCCAGCATACTAGCGGGAGGCTACAATGAGCAGTTCTTC
TRBJ1-2	.	TRBV12-3/TRBV12-4	many	CASSLKTYGYTF	TGTGCCAGCAGTCTGAAGACCTATGGCTACACCTTC
TRBJ2-3	.	TRBV27	many	CASGYQRPGVSTDTQYF	TGTGCCAGCGGTTATCAAAGGCCAGGGGTTTCGACAGATACGCAGTATTTT
TRBJ2-7	TRBD2	TRBV5-4	few	CASTGGGGPSYEQYF	TGTGCCAGCACCGGGGGGGGAGGGCCCTCCTACGAGCAGTACTTC
TRBJ1-2	.	TRBV7-6	many	CASSFSPNSGYTF	TGTGCCAGCAGCTTCTCCCCCAATTCTGGCTACACCTTC
TRBJ1-1	.	TRBV12-3/TRBV12-4	many	CASSGEVNTEAFF	TGTGCCAGCAGCGGTGAAGTGAACACTGAAGCTTTCTTT